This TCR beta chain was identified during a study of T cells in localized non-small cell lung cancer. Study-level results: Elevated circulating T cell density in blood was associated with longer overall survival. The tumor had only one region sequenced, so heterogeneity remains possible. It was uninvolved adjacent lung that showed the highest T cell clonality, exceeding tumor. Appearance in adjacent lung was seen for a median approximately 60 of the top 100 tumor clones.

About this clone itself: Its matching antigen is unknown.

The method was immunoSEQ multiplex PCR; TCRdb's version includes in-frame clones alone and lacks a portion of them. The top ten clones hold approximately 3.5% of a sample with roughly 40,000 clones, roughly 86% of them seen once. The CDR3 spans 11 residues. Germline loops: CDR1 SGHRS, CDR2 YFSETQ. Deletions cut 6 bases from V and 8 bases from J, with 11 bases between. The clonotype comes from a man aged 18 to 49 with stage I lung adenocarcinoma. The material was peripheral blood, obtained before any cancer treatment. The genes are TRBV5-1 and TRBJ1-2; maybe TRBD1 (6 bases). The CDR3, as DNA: TGCGCCAGCAAACTCGGGGGCGGCTACACCTTC. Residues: CASKLGGGYTF.